Following are 31 T cell receptor beta chains from one sample sequenced in a study of CD8+ T cells in alopecia areata. RNA was extracted and reverse transcribed into cDNA as the sequencing template. The method was immunoSEQ multiplex PCR; TCRdb's version includes in-frame clones alone and lacks a portion of them. The sample lists fewer than 70,000 clones; roughly 45% were seen once. Sequencing used NKG2D-low CD8+ T cells sorted from blood. The receptor source for this set is a human donor with alopecia areata.

The chain has TRBV29-1 and TRBJ2-7; D uncertain. Germline CDR1 and CDR2: SQVTM and ANQGSEA. The CDR3 covers 13 residues. Trimming took 3 bases from V and 6 from J, leaving 15 bases between them. CDR3 loop: CSVDFLGIGEQYF. The CDR3 DNA follows: TGCAGCGTTGATTTTTTGGGAATTGGCGAGCAGTACTTC.

This clone was recorded only once. The chain carries TRBV29-1 and TRBJ2-1, with TRBD1 as a possible D gene (6 bases). The V end lost 3 bases, the J end lost 5 bases, and 14 bases lay between the germline ends. Germline V gene sequence: CDR1 SQVTM, CDR2 ANQGSEA. The CDR3 contains 14 residues. The CDR3 bases are TGCAGCGTTGAGGCTCTAGGGGGAGACAATGAGCAGTTCTTC. The encoded protein is CSVEALGGDNEQFF.

This clone was recorded a few times. The V call is TRBV29-1, the J call TRBJ2-7, with D unresolved. V lost 4 bases to trimming and J lost 0 bases, with 10 bases between them. The CDR3 consists of 13 residues. Germline CDR1 SQVTM, CDR2 ANQGSEA. DNA for the CDR3: TGCAGCGTTGGAGGCGGAGACTCCTACGAGCAGTACTTC. Amino acid sequence: CSVGGGDSYEQYF.

This rearrangement joins TRBV10-3 to TRBJ2-2, with D uncertain. This CDR3 has 14 amino acids. V was clipped by 2 bases and J by 7 bases, with 11 bases between them. Germline V gene sequence: CDR1 ENHRY, CDR2 SYGVKD. The CDR3 region has the DNA TGTGCCATCAGTGAGGACTCCTACAGCGGGGAGCTGTTTTTT. It yields the protein CAISEDSYSGELFF.

The V and J genes are TRBV29-1 and TRBJ1-2; a weak D match, TRBD1 (6 bases). The CDR3 contains 16 residues. The V end was cut by 2 bases, the J end by 4 bases, with 20 bases between. CDR1 and CDR2 (germline): SQVTM, ANQGSEA. CDR3 amino acids: CSVEQRDRISGYGYTF. CDR3 DNA sequence: TGCAGCGTTGAACAAAGAGACAGGATCTCCGGCTATGGCTACACCTTC.

The chain joins TRBV4-1 to TRBJ1-1; the D gene is possibly TRBD1 (6 bases). CDR1 and CDR2 from the germline V gene are MGHRA and YSYEKL. The CDR3 loop spans 12 amino acids. V lost 3 bases to trimming and J lost 6 bases, with 8 bases between them. CDR3 protein: CASSQTGAEAFF. The CDR3 coding sequence is TGCGCCAGCAGCCAGACAGGAGCTGAAGCTTTCTTT.

A few counts support this clone. The rearrangement joins TRBV29-1 to TRBJ2-1; a possible D gene is TRBD2 (7 bases). The V end lost 7 bases, the J end lost 6 bases, and 16 bases lay between the germline ends. The CDR3 runs to 13 residues. Germline V gene data show CDR1 as SQVTM and CDR2 as ANQGSEA. The CDR3 reads CSARGGAGNEQFF. The CDR3 region has the DNA TGCAGCGCCAGGGGAGGGGCGGGCAATGAGCAGTTCTTC.

This clone was seen more than once but under ten times. The V gene is TRBV27, the J gene TRBJ2-4, with 7 bases that match TRBD1. This CDR3 contains 13 residues. Germline CDR1 is MNHEY and CDR2 is SMNVEV (reference sequence). V lost 6 bases and J lost 15; bases outside the gene matches: 14. CDR3 nucleotide sequence: TGTGCCAGCAGCCCAGGACAGGCGTCAGTATGGTACTTC. Translation gives CASSPGQASVWYF.

The chain recombines TRBV7-9 with TRBJ2-2; D uncertain. Trimming pared 5 bases from V and 1 base from J, leaving 8 bases between. The CDR3 spans 14 residues. CDR1 SEHNR and CDR2 FQNEAQ come from the germline V gene (reference sequence). In DNA form, the CDR3 reads TGTGCCAGCAGCAACGGGCTGAACACCGGGGAGCTGTTTTTT. This sequence encodes CASSNGLNTGELFF.

This clone was seen only a few times. The chain recombines TRBV29-1 with TRBJ2-2; 11 bases match TRBD1. CDR3 length: 16 amino acids. V was pared by 1 base and J by 6 bases, with 7 bases of the junction left unmatched. Germline CDR1 SQVTM, CDR2 ANQGSEA. In DNA, the CDR3 is TGCAGCGTTGAAGGCCTCCGGGACAGGGGGTCCGGGGAGCTGTTTTTT. It translates to CSVEGLRDRGSGELFF.

This clone has a single count. The rearrangement uses TRBV27 and TRBJ1-2; D is unclear. Trimming pared 3 bases from V and 4 bases from J, leaving 6 bases between. The CDR3 runs 12 residues. Germline lookup yields CDR1 MNHEY and CDR2 SMNVEV (reference sequence). CDR3 sequence: CASSFGGYGYTF. The DNA of the CDR3 is TGTGCCAGCAGTTTTGGAGGCTATGGCTACACCTTC.

In its sample, this clone was seen a few times. The chain has TRBV29-1 and TRBJ2-1; TRBD2 matches 11 bases. The CDR3 is made up of 14 amino acids. The germline V gene has CDR1 SQVTM and CDR2 ANQGSEA. V shed 8 bases, J shed 4 bases, and the junction held 7 bases outside the gene matches. The CDR3 DNA reads TGCAGCAAGATAGCGGGAGGGCCTTACAATGAGCAGTTCTTC. Translating it yields CSKIAGGPYNEQFF.

J is TRBJ2-2 and V is TRBV4-3, with D perhaps TRBD2 (5 bases). Between the trimmed V and J ends, which lost 0 bases and 0 bases, there was a span of 14 bases. CDR1 is LGHNA and CDR2 is YSLEER in the germline V gene. This CDR3 contains 18 residues. The CDR3 here is CASSQDRLLGSNTGELFF. DNA of the CDR3: TGCGCCAGCAGCCAAGATCGCCTACTAGGCTCGAACACCGGGGAGCTGTTTTTT.

In its sample, this clone was seen a few times. Other DNA sequences in this specimen translate into the identical CDR3. This rearrangement joins TRBV29-1 to TRBJ2-7, with a weak D call TRBD2 (5 bases). V was trimmed by 7 bases and J by 2 bases, leaving 12 bases between them. Germline CDR1 and CDR2: SQVTM and ANQGSEA. The CDR3 covers 12 residues. This CDR3 reads CSARGATYEQYF. Written as DNA, the CDR3 is TGCAGCGCCCGGGGAGCGACCTACGAGCAGTACTTC.

This clone has just a few counts. CDR3 DNA sequence: TGCAGCGTTGGTTTGTCAGGGGTCCCTCCCAACTATGGCTACACCTTC. Its translation is CSVGLSGVPPNYGYTF. V and J are TRBV29-1 and TRBJ1-2; maybe TRBD1 (6 bases). The CDR3 is 16 amino acids. Trimming shortened V by 4 bases and J by 2 bases, and 20 bases separated the two germline ends. The germline CDR1 and CDR2 sequences are SQVTM and ANQGSEA.

This clone was recorded a few times. V gene TRBV5-1 combines with J gene TRBJ2-7; tentatively, D is TRBD1 (6 bases). CDR1 is SGHRS and CDR2 is YFSETQ in the germline V gene. The CDR3 loop spans 16 amino acids. V was shortened by 0 bases and J by 0 bases, with 13 bases between the two germline ends. The CDR3 DNA is TGCGCCAGCAGCTTGGAAATACGGACAGCCTCCTACGAGCAGTACTTC. It encodes CASSLEIRTASYEQYF.

This rearrangement joins TRBV15 to TRBJ2-7; the D is unclear. V was pared by 0 bases and J by 3 bases, with 3 bases between. From germline, CDR1 is LNHNV and CDR2 YYDKDF (reference sequence). CDR3 length: 12 amino acids. The CDR3 region is CATSRDHYEQYF. The CDR3 DNA sequence: TGTGCCACCAGCAGAGATCACTACGAGCAGTACTTC.

This clone was seen a single time. J is TRBJ2-7 and V is TRBV6-5; the D call may be TRBD1 or TRBD2 (5 bases each). CDR1 and CDR2 from the germline V gene are MNHEY and SVGAGI. V was pared by 8 bases and J by 7 bases, with 18 bases between. The length of the CDR3 is 13 residues. CDR3 loop: CASYSGAQREQYF. CDR3 nucleotide sequence: TGTGCCAGCTACTCCGGGGCCCAACGGGAGCAGTACTTC.

This clone appeared once. The chain combines TRBV12-5 with TRBJ2-7, with D perhaps TRBD2 (6 bases). CDR3 length: 12 amino acids. The germline V gene has CDR1 LGHNT and CDR2 FRNRAP. V was clipped by 11 bases and J by 3 bases, with 14 bases between them. CDR3 nucleotide sequence: TGTGCTTCCGGGGGTTCCAACTACGAGCAGTACTTC. This sequence encodes CASGGSNYEQYF.

The chain is built from TRBV27 and TRBJ1-2, with D uncertain. Trimming cost V 5 bases and J 5 bases, with 18 bases left between them. CDR3 length equals 15 residues. The germline gives CDR1 MNHEY, CDR2 SMNVEV (reference sequence). The CDR3 region is CASSPRGRVGYGYTF. In nucleotides, the CDR3 is TGTGCCAGCAGTCCCCGAGGCCGGGTAGGGTATGGCTACACCTTC.

V gene TRBV6-5 combines with J gene TRBJ1-2; tentatively, D is TRBD1 (5 bases). This CDR3 spans 11 amino acids. Trimming removed 6 bases from V and 4 bases from J, with 6 bases in between. CDR1 MNHEY and CDR2 SVGAGI come from the germline V gene. Here the CDR3 reads CASSGGYGYTF. CDR3 bases: TGTGCCAGCAGCGGGGGCTATGGCTACACCTTC.

This clone was detected a few times. The chain joins TRBV5-6 to TRBJ1-1; weak D call: TRBD1 (5 bases). CDR3 size: 13 residues. Trimming stripped 2 bases from V and 1 base from J, with 6 bases between. CDR1 and CDR2 (germline): SGHDT, YYEEEE. The CDR3 spells CASSFGTNTEAFF. CDR3 DNA sequence: TGTGCCAGCAGCTTCGGGACGAACACTGAAGCTTTCTTT.

CDR3 nucleotides: TGCGCCAGCAGCCAAGATGGCTTCAAAGAGACCCAGTACTTC. Residues: CASSQDGFKETQYF. V gene TRBV4-3 combines with J gene TRBJ2-5; D gene uncertain. Germline CDR1 LGHNA, CDR2 YSLEER. V was shortened by 0 bases and J by 3 bases, with 8 bases between the two germline ends. The CDR3 totals 14 residues.

The chain combines TRBV7-9 with TRBJ1-2; the D is unclear. There are 10 residues in the CDR3. V lost 6 bases, J lost 6 bases, and 5 bases lay in between. Germline loops: CDR1 SEHNR, CDR2 FQNEAQ (reference sequence). CDR3 coding DNA: TGTGCCAGCAGACCTGATGGCTACACCTTC. This codes for CASRPDGYTF.

This chain connects TRBV27 to TRBJ2-7, with 9 bases fitting TRBD2. The V and J ends lost 5 bases and 5 bases, in that order; junction bases with no gene match: 13. The CDR3 is made up of 16 amino acids. CDR1 MNHEY and CDR2 SMNVEV come from the germline V gene (reference sequence). The CDR3 bases are TGTGCCAGCAGTCCCACGGTGCGAGCGGGAGGTCACGAGCAGTACTTC. Its translation: CASSPTVRAGGHEQYF.

This clone was picked up a small number of times. The rearrangement uses TRBV15 and TRBJ2-7, with D perhaps given as TRBD1 or TRBD2 (6 bases each). CDR1 and CDR2 from the germline V gene are LNHNV and YYDKDF (reference sequence). The CDR3 consists of 14 residues. The V gene lost 5 bases and the J gene lost 2 bases, with 13 bases spanning the gap. The CDR3, as DNA: TGTGCCACCAGCCCAGGAGGGGGGCCCTACGAGCAGTACTTC. Translating gives CATSPGGGPYEQYF. Combining the CDR3 with reference TRBV15 and TRBJ2-7 gives the whole variable domain DAMVIQNPRYQVTQFGKPVTLSCSQTLNHNVMYWYQQKSSQAPKLLFHYYDKDFNNEADTPDNFQSRRPNTSFCFLDIRSPGLGDTAMYLCATSPGGGPYEQYFGPGTRLTVT.

The chain is built from TRBV5-1 and TRBJ2-1, with TRBD1 matching over 7 bases. CDR1 SGHRS and CDR2 YFSETQ come from the germline V gene. Germline trimming cut 4 bases from V and 8 bases from J; bases unmatched to any gene: 9. The CDR3 loop spans 14 amino acids. The CDR3 DNA reads TGCGCCAGCAGCGATTTGACAGGGATGGATGAGCAGTTCTTC. The encoded protein is CASSDLTGMDEQFF.

This sequence joins TRBV29-1 and TRBJ2-7; 7 positions match TRBD1. J was trimmed by 1 base and V by 2 bases; bases with no gene match: 2. The CDR3 is 13 amino acids. From germline, CDR1 is SQVTM and CDR2 ANQGSEA. The DNA for the CDR3 is TGCAGCGTTGAAAGGACAGGATCCTACGAGCAGTACTTC. This translates into CSVERTGSYEQYF.

This clone was counted only a few times. J is TRBJ1-4 and V is TRBV28, with unresolved D. Trimming took off 3 bases at V and 2 bases at J, with 7 bases between the two ends. CDR1 MDHEN and CDR2 SYDVKM come from the germline V gene. The CDR3 runs 14 residues. CDR3 DNA sequence: TGTGCCAGCAGTTTGGTAGGGACTAATGAAAAACTGTTTTTT. Translation: CASSLVGTNEKLFF.

This clone was recorded a few times. The chain combines TRBV29-1 with TRBJ2-1; 9 positions match TRBD2. This CDR3 is built from 15 residues. The V gene end was trimmed by 5 bases and the J gene end by 3 bases; junction bases not matched to a gene: 8. From germline, CDR1 is SQVTM and CDR2 ANQGSEA. The CDR3 loop reads CSVPPLAGNYNEQFF. CDR3 in DNA: TGCAGCGTTCCTCCTCTAGCGGGAAACTACAATGAGCAGTTCTTC.

The V gene is TRBV27, the J gene TRBJ2-1; D might be TRBD2 (6 bases). V was shortened by 3 bases and J by 2 bases, with 14 bases between the two germline ends. Germline values: CDR1 MNHEY, CDR2 SMNVEV (reference sequence). CDR3 length: 16 amino acids. The CDR3 sequence is CASSLAGRSTYNEQFF. In nucleotides, the CDR3 is TGTGCCAGCAGTTTGGCCGGGAGAAGTACCTACAATGAGCAGTTCTTC.